This T cell receptor (beta chain) originates from a study of blood T cell repertoires in COVID-19. About the study: The United States, Italy and Spain supplied acute and convalescent COVID-19 samples.

Germline V gives CDR1 MDHEN, CDR2 SYDVKM. V lost 6 bases to trimming and J lost 0 bases; unmatched junction nucleotides: 13. The CDR3 length is 18 residues. Sequencing used immunoSEQ multiplex PCR; TCRdb keeps in-frame clones, though not all of them. The data hold about 240,000 clones, with 83% observed a single time. Participant age was roughly 18 to 90 years, and participants resided in around 24 US areas. A COVID-19 case had been met by exposed participants during the 2 weeks before study entry. This chain connects TRBV28 to TRBJ1-2, with 10 bases fitting TRBD1. This sequence was found in a woman aged 40 to 50 who had been exposed to COVID-19. Sequenced: PBMCs or T cells enriched from blood (not recorded which). The CDR3 DNA follows: TGTGCCAGCAGACCGACGGGACAGGGGTTTGGGGCTAACTATGGCTACACCTTC. Its protein product is CASRPTGQGFGANYGYTF.